This T cell receptor beta chain was observed in a study of PD-1 blockade in classical Hodgkin lymphoma. Germline CDR1 reads MNHEY; CDR2 reads SVGAGI. The germline V and J ends were trimmed by 5 bases and 5 bases, with 11 bases remaining between them. The CDR3 totals 13 residues. Indicated time point: cycle 4 day 1 (C4D1), after more than five weeks of nivolumab. Brentuximab vedotin exposure varied among the patients, all of whom had relapsed after autologous stem cell transplantation. Profiling relied on immunoSEQ multiplex PCR, and the TCRdb table lists in-frame clones only, not all of them. This table holds 21,000 or so clones, 88% found once.

This rearrangement joins TRBV6-5 to TRBJ2-3; no reliable D call. The TCR sequence derives from a human donor with classical Hodgkin lymphoma. This material consisted of peripheral blood mononuclear cells (PBMCs), taken before the fourth cycle of nivolumab. As DNA, the CDR3 is TGTGCCAGCAGTGCCTCCTCGAGAGATACGCAGTATTTT. Its translation is CASSASSRDTQYF.